Following are 9 T cell receptor beta chains from one sample sequenced in a study of T cells after yellow fever vaccination. A single record per CDR3 protein comes from TCRdb applying MiXCR to the 5' RACE reads. The sample lists 150,000 or so distinct CDR3 sequences, about a tenth occurring once. Material: CD8+ T cells sorted from PBMCs, obtained 45 days after the yellow fever booster vaccination. The receptors derive from a man younger than 35 who received the YFV17D yellow fever vaccine.

This CDR3 reads CASSPPNSDTQYF. CDR3 coding DNA: TGTGCCAGCAGCCCCCCGAATTCAGATACGCAGTATTTT. This chain joins TRBV7-8 and TRBJ2-3, with D unresolved. Germline CDR1 SGHVS, CDR2 FQNEAQ. The CDR3 length is 13 residues. V was clipped by 5 bases and J by 4 bases, with 10 bases between them. The whole variable domain, filled in from reference TRBV7-8 and TRBJ2-3, reads GAGVSQSPRYKVAKRGQDVALRCDPISGHVSLFWYQQALGQGPEFLTYFQNEAQLDKSGLPSDRFFAERPEGSVSTLKIQRTQQEDSAVYLCASSPPNSDTQYFGPGTRLTVL.

V and J are TRBV2 and TRBJ2-7, with 7 bases fitting TRBD2. The CDR3 is 15 residues long. The V and J ends lost 2 bases and 2 bases, in that order; junction bases with no gene match: 6. Germline V gives CDR1 SNHLY, CDR2 FYNNEI. CDR3 sequence reads: CASSESGGLTYEQYF. In nucleotides, the CDR3 is TGTGCCAGCAGTGAATCGGGGGGTTTAACCTACGAGCAGTACTTC.

This clonotype came up a few times. The rearrangement joins TRBV7-9 to TRBJ1-1; possible D gene TRBD1, 6 bases. The CDR3 has 15 amino acids. The V gene's germline CDR1 is SEHNR and CDR2 FQNEAQ (reference sequence). With 0 bases removed from V and 2 bases from J, the gap between germline ends came to 10 bases. The DNA for the CDR3 is TGTGCCAGCAGCTTAGCACAGGGCACCAACACTGAAGCTTTCTTT. This codes for CASSLAQGTNTEAFF.

This clonotype has a count of ten or more. Here the CDR3 DNA reads TGCGCCAGCAGCCCGTCAGGGGGATCGTATGGCTACACCTTC. It is translated as CASSPSGGSYGYTF. The rearrangement uses TRBV4-1 and TRBJ1-2, with 7 nucleotides matching TRBD1. The CDR3 is 14 residues long. Per germline, CDR1 MGHRA and CDR2 YSYEKL. V trimming: 4 bases; J trimming: 5 bases; junction bases outside the gene matches: 7.

This clonotype was seen at least ten times. The V gene is TRBV5-1, the J gene TRBJ2-1; TRBD1 agrees at 11 bases. V was clipped by 5 bases and J by 7 bases; unmatched bases: 8. The CDR3 runs 15 residues. The germline V gene encodes CDR1 SGHRS and CDR2 YFSETQ. The CDR3: CASSPPGTGGNEQFF. CDR3 DNA sequence: TGCGCCAGCAGTCCCCCCGGGACAGGGGGTAATGAGCAGTTCTTC.

The genes are TRBV2 and TRBJ1-6; unclear D gene. The ends were cut back, 6 bases at V and 6 bases at J, with 3 bases in the middle. The CDR3 sequence is 11 residues long. Germline V gene data show CDR1 as SNHLY and CDR2 as FYNNEI. CDR3 sequence: CASRGNSPLHF. DNA of the CDR3: TGTGCCAGCAGGGGTAATTCACCCCTCCACTTT.

This clonotype was recorded a few times. The rearrangement uses TRBV6-2 or TRBV6-3 and TRBJ2-3; the D gene could be TRBD1 or TRBD2 (5 bases each). Deletions cut 4 bases from V and 4 bases from J, with 21 bases between. This CDR3 contains 17 residues. Germline V gives CDR1 MNHEY, CDR2 SVGEGT. As DNA, the CDR3 is TGTGCCAGCAGTTGGGGTCATAGCGAGATGGGACCAGATACGCAGTATTTT. This gives the protein CASSWGHSEMGPDTQYF.

The V gene is TRBV4-3, the J gene TRBJ2-7; D might be TRBD1 (6 bases). CDR3 size: 14 residues. The V end was cut by 1 base, the J end by 4 bases, with 11 bases between. From germline, CDR1 is LGHNA and CDR2 YSLEER. The chain's CDR3 is CASSQATGRYEQYF. Written as DNA, the CDR3 is TGCGCCAGCAGCCAAGCGACAGGAAGATACGAGCAGTACTTC.

This clonotype was observed a few times. This rearrangement joins TRBV27 to TRBJ2-3; the match to TRBD1 covers 8 bases. The CDR3 is 14 amino acids. Germline CDR1 and CDR2: MNHEY and SMNVEV (reference sequence). V lost 5 bases, J lost 4 bases, and 5 bases stayed unmatched. CDR3 DNA: TGTGCCAGCAGTAACAGGGGGAGCGCAGATACGCAGTATTTT. Residues: CASSNRGSADTQYF.